This T cell receptor (beta chain) was recovered during a study of T cells after posttransplantation cyclophosphamide. Busulfan-fludarabine conditioning, marrow transplant, and cyclophosphamide on days +3 and +4 were administered. The CDR3 has 16 amino acids. V trimming: 5 bases; J trimming: 7 bases; junction bases outside the gene matches: 13. Germline V gene lookup returns CDR1 MDHEN and CDR2 SYDVKM. Many counts were recorded for this clone. The repertoire was sequenced with immunoSEQ multiplex PCR; TCRdb's copy has only in-frame clones and lacks some. Found here are about 17,000 clones, no singletons; the ten largest cover about 0.54%.

The sample in question was PBMCs, obtained after allogeneic stem cell transplant with posttransplant cyclophosphamide. The chain has TRBV28 and TRBJ1-5, with 8 bases matching TRBD1. The TCR sequence derives from a female patient in her 30s who received an allogeneic stem cell transplant from a related donor, was CMV-positive, and had no GVHD. T cells may partly derive from the graft donor. Here the CDR3 reads CASSLRGQGGTQPQHF. The CDR3 DNA is TGTGCCAGCAGTCTACGCGGACAGGGAGGGACCCAGCCCCAGCATTTT.